The rows below give T cell receptor beta chains drawn from one sample of a study of T cells in Graves' hyperthyroidism and ophthalmopathy. TCRdb analysed the multiplex PCR reads with MiXCR anew, one entry per CDR3 protein. This sample has roughly 300,000 distinct CDR3 sequences, with around a quarter found just once. The sequenced sample consisted of blood. The receptors stem from a man in his forties with Graves' hyperthyroidism that later progressed to Graves' ophthalmopathy. Both conserved end residues are part of each CDR3. Each record gives: V gene, J gene, clone size, D gene, CDR3 protein, CDR3 DNA. D genes are given only for firm matches. Clone size is not always given. Where it is, it says once, few, many or a class for expanded clones.

V: TRBV20-1
J: TRBJ2-5
size: many
D: TRBD2
CDR3: CSAGRLAGVGETQYF
DNA: TGCAGTGCCGGAAGACTAGCGGGAGTCGGGGAGACCCAGTACTTC

V: TRBV11-1
J: TRBJ1-5
size: .
D: .
CDR3: CASSLAGGAGNTHFSNQPQHF
DNA: TGTGCCAGCAGCTTAGCGGGCGGTGCGGGCAACACCCACTTCAGTAATCAGCCCCAGCATTTT

V: TRBV28
J: TRBJ2-7
size: .
D: .
CDR3: CASSLSIRDSSSYEQYF
DNA: TGTGCCAGCAGTCTCAGTATCCGGGACTCCTCCAGCTACGAGCAGTACTTC

V: TRBV6-2/TRBV6-3
J: TRBJ2-4
size: .
D: TRBD1
CDR3: CASSSRQGTNIQYF
DNA: TGTGCCAGCAGTAGCCGACAGGGGACAAACATTCAGTACTTC

V: TRBV30
J: TRBJ2-7
size: .
D: .
CDR3: CAWSSGQSYEQYF
DNA: TGTGCCTGGAGTTCCGGACAGTCCTACGAGCAGTACTTC

V: TRBV28
J: TRBJ2-5
size: many
D: TRBD2
CDR3: CASSLISGHQETQYF
DNA: TGTGCCAGCAGTTTAATTAGCGGGCACCAAGAGACCCAGTACTTC

V: TRBV5-1
J: TRBJ2-2
size: many
D: .
CDR3: CASSGLAPGELFF
DNA: TGCGCCAGCAGCGGGCTGGCCCCCGGGGAGCTGTTTTTT

V: TRBV19
J: TRBJ1-1
size: .
D: .
CDR3: CASSIRADTEAFF
DNA: TGTGCCAGTAGTATCCGGGCCGACACTGAAGCTTTCTTT

V: TRBV6-5
J: TRBJ2-2
size: many
D: TRBD2
CDR3: CASRREGRTGELFF
DNA: TGTGCCAGCAGGCGGGAGGGTCGCACCGGGGAGCTGTTTTTT

V: TRBV27
J: TRBJ2-5
size: .
D: .
CDR3: CASSASGTLETQYF
DNA: TGTGCCAGCAGCGCGTCCGGGACGCTAGAGACCCAGTACTTC

V: TRBV12-3/TRBV12-4
J: TRBJ1-5
size: .
D: .
CDR3: CASTQGHHQPQHF
DNA: TGTGCCAGCACTCAGGGACACCATCAGCCCCAGCATTTT

V: TRBV20-1
J: TRBJ2-7
size: .
D: .
CDR3: CSARNFKDVVHEQYF
DNA: TGCAGTGCTAGAAACTTCAAAGACGTGGTCCACGAGCAGTACTTC

V: TRBV3-1
J: TRBJ2-7
size: many
D: TRBD2
CDR3: CASSLWTSGDYEQYF
DNA: TGTGCCAGCAGCCTCTGGACTAGCGGGGACTACGAGCAGTACTTC

V: TRBV25-1
J: TRBJ2-5
size: many
D: .
CDR3: CASGGGAGPLVETQYF
DNA: TGTGCCAGCGGGGGTGGGGCGGGCCCACTTGTAGAGACCCAGTACTTC

V: TRBV29-1
J: TRBJ2-7
size: many
D: .
CDR3: CSVRDIHEQYF
DNA: TGCAGCGTTCGGGACATCCACGAGCAGTACTTC

V: TRBV2
J: TRBJ2-5
size: .
D: .
CDR3: CASSHTGQWETQYF
DNA: TGTGCCAGCAGCCATACAGGGCAGTGGGAGACCCAGTACTTC

V: TRBV20-1
J: TRBJ1-1
size: few
D: TRBD1
CDR3: CSERQGAGTEAFF
DNA: TGCAGTGAGCGACAGGGGGCCGGAACTGAAGCTTTCTTT